A selection of T cell receptor beta chains follows, all from one sample in a study of cytomegalovirus exposure and HLA in healthy donors. Clones were sequenced by immunoSEQ multiplex PCR, and TCRdb holds only the in-frame ones, with some missing. The profile shows tens of thousands of clones, about 80% of them singletons. Source material: PBMCs. These receptor sequences come from a man aged 45 to 65 in good health and CMV-seropositive. CDR3s include the opening cysteine and the closing phenylalanine or tryptophan. A D gene is named only where the DNA matches it firmly. The size entry is marked missing in some rows and otherwise reads once, few, many or a size class.

J gene,V gene,clone size,D gene,CDR3 protein,CDR3 DNA
TRBJ2-1,TRBV29-1,-,-,CSVEGVPRVANEQFF,TGCAGCGTTGAAGGGGTGCCTAGAGTCGCGAATGAGCAGTTCTTC
TRBJ2-2,TRBV28,-,-,CASFGRAPSPGELFF,TGTGCCAGCTTTGGGCGGGCCCCCTCGCCCGGGGAGCTGTTTTTT
TRBJ1-5,TRBV27,-,-,CASPIDRKNQPQHF,TGTGCCAGCCCGATAGACAGGAAGAATCAGCCCCAGCATTTT
TRBJ2-2,TRBV29-1,few,-,CSVVISNTGELFF,TGCAGCGTTGTCATTTCGAACACCGGGGAGCTGTTTTTT
TRBJ2-3,TRBV12-5,few,TRBD2,CASGFQKGFAGESDTQYF,TGTGCTAGTGGTTTCCAAAAGGGCTTCGCGGGAGAGTCTGATACGCAGTATTTT
TRBJ2-1,TRBV19,-,TRBD2,CASSIDTGTSGSAEQFF,TGTGCCAGTAGTATAGATACCGGGACTAGCGGGAGTGCTGAGCAGTTCTTC
TRBJ2-3,TRBV4-1,-,-,CASSQSGINTDTQYF,TGCGCCAGCAGCCAATCGGGGATAAACACAGATACGCAGTATTTT
TRBJ2-7,TRBV9,-,TRBD2,CASSPSGTSYEQYF,TGTGCCAGCAGCCCAAGCGGGACTTCCTACGAGCAGTACTTC
TRBJ2-7,TRBV18,-,TRBD2,CASSPPLAGTYEQYF,TGTGCCAGCTCACCACCGCTAGCGGGGACCTACGAGCAGTACTTC
TRBJ1-1,TRBV25-1,once,-,CASSPLRGRNTEAFF,TGTGCCAGCAGTCCCCTTAGGGGCCGGAACACTGAAGCTTTCTTT
TRBJ2-3,TRBV4-1,-,TRBD2,CASSQVLAGVYTQYF,TGCGCCAGCAGCCAAGTCTTAGCGGGAGTATATACGCAGTATTTT
TRBJ1-4,TRBV29-1,-,TRBD1,CSVESQGGSEKLFF,TGCAGCGTCGAATCGCAGGGGGGATCTGAAAAACTGTTTTTT
TRBJ1-5,TRBV6-6,-,TRBD1,CASSFGQGDQPQHF,TGTGCCAGCAGCTTCGGACAGGGAGATCAGCCCCAGCATTTT
TRBJ2-3,TRBV9,few,TRBD2,CASSVGEGLGDTQYF,TGTGCCAGCAGCGTAGGGGAGGGCCTAGGAGATACGCAGTATTTT
TRBJ2-1,TRBV4-1,-,TRBD2,CASSHPSTELAGRLGGNEQFF,TGCGCCAGCAGCCATCCCAGTACGGAACTAGCGGGTCGATTGGGCGGGAATGAGCAGTTCTTC
TRBJ2-1,TRBV28,-,-,CASSLTSLGYNEQFF,TGTGCCAGCAGTTTAACGTCACTAGGCTACAATGAGCAGTTCTTC
TRBJ2-7,TRBV4-1,-,TRBD1,CASSQEEAGQGSYEQYF,TGCGCCAGCAGCCAAGAAGAGGCGGGACAGGGGTCCTACGAGCAGTACTTC
TRBJ2-3,TRBV25-1,few,-,CASSDQAGTSDTQYF,TGTGCCAGCAGTGATCAGGCGGGAACGTCAGATACGCAGTATTTT
TRBJ2-3,TRBV18,-,-,CASSRTGGGTDTQYF,TGTGCCAGCTCACGAACTGGAGGGGGCACAGATACGCAGTATTTT
TRBJ1-1,TRBV10-2,few,-,CASSESQVNTEAFF,TGCGCCAGCAGTGAGTCTCAGGTGAACACTGAAGCTTTCTTT
TRBJ2-7,TRBV7-9,-,TRBD1,CSSSARTGTGSSYEQYF,TGTTCCAGCAGTGCTCGTACCGGGACAGGGAGCTCCTACGAGCAGTACTTC
TRBJ1-1,TRBV30,-,-,CAWEASGNTEAFF,TGTGCCTGGGAAGCTAGCGGGAACACTGAAGCTTTCTTT
TRBJ1-5,TRBV5-1,-,-,CASSPRGRDQPQHF,TGCGCCAGCAGCCCCCGAGGCAGGGATCAGCCCCAGCATTTT
TRBJ1-2,TRBV19,-,-,CASSTQRQAKGTNYGYTF,TGTGCCAGTAGTACACAAAGACAGGCAAAGGGAACTAACTATGGCTACACCTTC
TRBJ1-2,TRBV11-3,-,-,CASSLQGNAGDGYTF,TGTGCCAGCAGCTTACAGGGGAATGCTGGGGATGGCTACACCTTC
TRBJ1-1,TRBV11-1,few,-,CASSFRPGTEAFF,TGTGCCAGCAGCTTCCGACCGGGCACTGAAGCTTTCTTT
TRBJ1-6,TRBV6-5,-,-,CASSQELSLNSPLHF,TGTGCCAGCAGCCAGGAACTGAGCCTTAATTCACCCCTCCACTTT
TRBJ2-7,TRBV7-2,-,TRBD2,CASSGALAGDREQYF,TGTGCCAGCAGCGGTGCACTAGCGGGAGACAGGGAGCAGTACTTC
TRBJ2-7,TRBV5-4,-,-,CASSSPDSSYEQYF,TGTGCCAGCAGCTCCCCGGACAGCTCCTACGAGCAGTACTTC
TRBJ2-5,TRBV15,-,-,CATSRTPSPAGRETQYF,TGTGCCACCAGCAGAACACCCTCCCCCGCAGGAAGGGAGACCCAGTACTTC
TRBJ2-2,TRBV7-3,-,-,CASSLGETGELFF,TGTGCCAGCAGCTTAGGAGAGACCGGGGAGCTGTTTTTT
TRBJ1-2,TRBV23-1,few,TRBD1,CASSQTIRQGPNYGYTF,TGCGCCAGCAGTCAAACGATCCGACAGGGTCCTAACTATGGCTACACCTTC
TRBJ2-5,TRBV15,-,-,CATSNRNRGEETQYF,TGTGCCACCAGCAACAGGAATCGCGGTGAAGAGACCCAGTACTTC
TRBJ2-7,TRBV18,-,TRBD1,CASSHDRGVEQYF,TGTGCCAGCTCACACGACAGGGGGGTAGAGCAGTACTTC
TRBJ2-7,TRBV11-3,-,-,CASSFAGLSSYEQYF,TGTGCCAGCAGCTTCGCGGGTTTAAGCTCCTACGAGCAGTACTTC
TRBJ2-1,TRBV11-2,-,TRBD2,CASSLAGGPFDEQFF,TGTGCCAGCAGTTTAGCGGGAGGGCCTTTCGATGAGCAGTTCTTC
TRBJ2-6,TRBV2,-,-,CASSDLSGANVLTF,TGTGCCAGCAGTGACTTGTCTGGGGCCAACGTCCTGACTTTC
TRBJ2-3,TRBV15,-,TRBD2,CATSRTTGLAGGRHGTDTQYF,TGTGCCACCAGCAGAACTACGGGACTAGCGGGAGGAAGGCACGGCACAGATACGCAGTATTTT
TRBJ2-7,TRBV7-6,-,TRBD2,CASSLEASGNYEQYF,TGTGCCAGCAGCTTAGAGGCTAGCGGGAACTACGAGCAGTACTTC
TRBJ2-2,TRBV7-9,-,-,CASSDKLNTGELFF,TGTGCCAGCTCGGACAAATTGAACACCGGGGAGCTGTTTTTT
TRBJ1-2,TRBV5-1,-,-,CASSLDPGLNYGYTF,TGCGCCAGCAGCTTGGACCCGGGACTTAACTATGGCTACACCTTC
TRBJ1-4,TRBV14,-,-,CASSQDETRHEKLFF,TGTGCCAGCAGCCAAGATGAGACACGCCATGAGAAACTGTTTTTT
TRBJ1-1,TRBV6-4,-,TRBD1,CASSDTDRGDTEAFF,TGTGCCAGCAGTGACACGGACAGGGGAGACACTGAAGCTTTCTTT
TRBJ1-2,TRBV11-2,-,TRBD1,CASSLVDREFGLNYGYTF,TGTGCCAGCAGCTTAGTCGACAGGGAGTTTGGGCTTAACTATGGCTACACCTTC
TRBJ2-7,TRBV11-2,-,-,CASRGRGVEQYF,TGTGCCAGCAGAGGCAGGGGGGTCGAGCAGTACTTC
TRBJ1-5,TRBV7-2,-,TRBD1,CASSLAPGQVNQPQHF,TGTGCCAGCAGCCTAGCCCCGGGACAGGTAAATCAGCCCCAGCATTTT
TRBJ2-5,TRBV9,-,-,CASSVDTAQETQYF,TGTGCCAGCAGCGTAGATACAGCCCAAGAGACCCAGTACTTC
TRBJ2-7,TRBV30,-,-,CAWSQGGKTYEQYF,TGTGCCTGGAGTCAGGGTGGGAAAACCTACGAGCAGTACTTC
TRBJ1-1,TRBV7-6,-,-,CASSLDGGVPRTEAFF,TGTGCCAGCAGCTTAGACGGCGGGGTCCCACGCACTGAAGCTTTCTTT
TRBJ2-7,TRBV27,-,-,CASSGNLDSYEQYF,TGTGCCAGCAGCGGGAACTTAGACTCCTACGAGCAGTACTTC
TRBJ1-2,TRBV6-5,-,-,CASMSGYGYTF,TGTGCCAGCATGTCCGGTTATGGCTACACCTTC
TRBJ2-7,TRBV5-1,-,-,CASSLGGGYEQYF,TGCGCCAGCAGCTTGGGAGGCGGCTACGAGCAGTACTTC
TRBJ2-7,TRBV11-3,-,-,CASSTTSAYEQYF,TGTGCCAGCAGCACGACTAGTGCCTACGAGCAGTACTTC